What follows are 20 T cell receptor beta chains derived from one specimen sequenced in a study of T-cell reconstitution after alpha-beta-depleted transplantation in children. The authors prepared the TCRbeta library with unique molecular identifiers. TCRdb redid the calling of the PCR reads with MiXCR, one entry per CDR3 protein. The sample lists 580,000 or so distinct CDR3 sequences, around 23% occurring once. Sample: PBMCs, mostly from graft donor cells, taken 360 days after TCRalphabeta/CD19-depleted stem cell transplant. The receptors shown here come from a boy under two years old who had a stem cell transplant for acute myeloid leukemia, so the T cells may come from the graft donor.

This clonotype was found a few times. The CDR3 protein is CATSDLGTGGTDTQYF. CDR3 sequence (DNA): TGTGCCACCAGTGATTTGGGGACAGGGGGCACAGATACGCAGTATTTT. The chain has TRBV24-1 and TRBJ2-3, with 10 positions matching TRBD1. Germline CDR1 KGHDR, CDR2 SFDVKD. The CDR3 length is 16 residues. V dropped 0 bases and J dropped 1; count of bases not matched to a gene: 0.

This clonotype was detected a few times. V usage is TRBV10-3 and J usage is TRBJ1-6, with 8 nucleotides matching TRBD1. Germline V gene lookup returns CDR1 ENHRY and CDR2 SYGVKD. V lost 0 bases to trimming and J lost 10 bases; unmatched junction nucleotides: 11. This CDR3 comprises 17 residues. This CDR3 reads CAISESVARGLRSPLHF. For the CDR3, the DNA is TGTGCCATCAGTGAGTCGGTTGCCAGGGGGCTACGGTCACCCCTCCACTTT.

At least ten counts were recorded for this clonotype. This chain joins TRBV25-1 and TRBJ2-5; 10 nucleotides match TRBD1. Trimming took 1 base from V and 1 from J; bases not matched to a gene: 3. This CDR3 is 16 amino acids long. The germline V gene encodes CDR1 MGHDK and CDR2 SYGVNS. This CDR3 is CASSEFRQGAQETQYF. The DNA for the CDR3 is TGTGCCAGCAGTGAATTCCGACAGGGGGCCCAAGAGACCCAGTACTTC. Looking up the rest from reference TRBV25-1 and TRBJ2-5 gives the full variable domain: EADIYQTPRYLVIGTGKKITLECSQTMGHDKMYWYQQDPGMELHLIHYSYGVNSTEKGDLSSESTVSRIRTEHFPLTLESARPSHTSQYLCASSEFRQGAQETQYFGPGTRLLVL.

The rearrangement links TRBV24-1 to TRBJ2-1; D call uncertain. The CDR3 spans 13 residues. Looked up from germline, CDR1 is KGHDR and CDR2 is SFDVKD. The V and J ends lost 9 bases and 4 bases respectively, with 12 bases between them. CDR3 loop: CATPRSGYNEQFF. The CDR3 nucleotides read TGTGCCACCCCCAGGAGTGGATACAATGAGCAGTTCTTC.

This sequence joins TRBV7-2 and TRBJ2-5, with no clear D. The CDR3 is 11 amino acids. Germline CDR1 is SGHTA and CDR2 is FQGNSA. Deletions cut 3 bases from V and 7 bases from J, with 6 bases between. Written as DNA, the CDR3 is TGTGCCAGCAGCTTTTGGGGGACCCAGTACTTC. Encoded protein: CASSFWGTQYF.

The table lists this clonotype with many counts. The chain has TRBV6-5 and TRBJ2-1, with a possible D match to TRBD2 (5 bases). The CDR3 covers 10 residues. Germline lookup yields CDR1 MNHEY and CDR2 SVGAGI. This chain's CDR3 is CAVRGNEQFF. CDR3 in DNA: TGTGCAGTACGGGGCAATGAGCAGTTCTTC.

This chain links TRBV7-9 with TRBJ2-3; D call uncertain. V was clipped by 5 bases and J by 6 bases, with 9 bases between them. In germline, CDR1 is SEHNR, CDR2 FQNEAQ (reference sequence). This CDR3 spans 12 amino acids. The CDR3 DNA sequence: TGTGCCAGCAGCGCCACGGAGGATACGCAGTATTTT. Translated, it gives CASSATEDTQYF.

The chain couples TRBV28 to TRBJ1-2, with TRBD1 matching 10 bases. The CDR3 loop spans 14 amino acids. Germline CDR1 reads MDHEN; CDR2 reads SYDVKM. Unmatched junction bases numbered 6, after V lost 3 bases and J lost 8 bases. The CDR3 nucleotides are TGTGCCAGCAGTTTCCTCGACAGGGGGCGAGGCTACACCTTC. This sequence encodes CASSFLDRGRGYTF.

This clonotype was counted ten times or more. This chain uses TRBV5-1 with TRBJ2-1; no firm D call. V lost 0 bases, J lost 4 bases, and 11 bases lay in between. Germline CDR1 reads SGHRS; CDR2 reads YFSETQ. The CDR3 consists of 15 residues. The chain's CDR3 is CASSLAGDRYNEQFF. The CDR3, as DNA: TGCGCCAGCAGCTTGGCAGGTGATCGGTACAATGAGCAGTTCTTC.

The V and J genes are TRBV27 and TRBJ2-5; possibly TRBD1 for D (5 bases). Trimming cost V 5 bases and J 5 bases, with 15 bases left between them. The CDR3 runs 14 residues. Per the germline V gene, CDR1 is MNHEY and CDR2 is SMNVEV (reference sequence). CDR3 nucleotide sequence: TGTGCCAGCAGTCAAGGATGGGGCAGGGAGACCCAGTACTTC. Translation gives CASSQGWGRETQYF.

A few counts support this clonotype. Here the CDR3 reads CASSFPPLWGQGVEQYF. CDR3 nucleotide sequence: TGTGCCAGCAGTTTCCCCCCTCTTTGGGGACAGGGGGTCGAGCAGTACTTC. The chain carries TRBV12-3 or TRBV12-4 and TRBJ2-7, with 11 bases matching TRBD1. The CDR3 is 17 amino acids. J gave up 6 bases and V 3 bases, and 13 bases lay outside the gene matches.

The chain recombines TRBV20-1 with TRBJ1-4; D gene unclear. Germline loops: CDR1 DFQATT, CDR2 SNEGSKA (reference sequence). This CDR3 comprises 13 residues. Deletions cut 6 bases from V and 0 bases from J, with 8 bases between. The CDR3 bases are TGCAGTGCAGACATCTCAACTAATGAAAAACTGTTTTTT. Its protein is CSADISTNEKLFF.

This clonotype was seen a handful of times. This chain connects TRBV15 to TRBJ2-5; the D gene is possibly TRBD1 (5 bases). Per the germline V gene, CDR1 is LNHNV and CDR2 is YYDKDF (reference sequence). The germline V and J ends were trimmed by 3 bases and 5 bases, with 10 bases remaining between them. This CDR3 contains 13 residues. In DNA, the CDR3 is TGTGCCACCAGCAGCAGGGTTTGGGAGACCCAGTACTTC. This encodes CATSSRVWETQYF.

This clonotype was detected only once. The chain uses TRBV5-5 and TRBJ2-5; the D is unclear. Germline loops: CDR1 SGHKS, CDR2 YYEKEE (reference sequence). The CDR3 loop spans 17 amino acids. Trimming removed 2 bases from V and 2 bases from J, with 19 bases in between. As DNA, the CDR3 is TGTGCCAGCAGCTTTTGGTCAGGCGGCTACCTGCAAGAGACCCAGTACTTC. Translated: CASSFWSGGYLQETQYF.

There are a few counts of this clonotype. The chain uses TRBV28 and TRBJ2-1; D is unresolved. The CDR3 contains 14 residues. Trimming left V 6 bases short and J 3 bases short, with 12 bases between. The germline gives CDR1 MDHEN, CDR2 SYDVKM. Here the CDR3 reads CASSPSTRYNEQFF. The CDR3 DNA sequence: TGTGCCAGCAGCCCGTCGACCCGCTACAATGAGCAGTTCTTC.

This clonotype was detected a few times. This chain joins TRBV28 and TRBJ2-7; 8 bases agree with TRBD1. Germline CDR1 and CDR2: MDHEN and SYDVKM. V lost 6 bases and J lost 3; bases outside the gene matches: 16. The CDR3 sequence is 17 residues long. In nucleotides, the CDR3 is TGTGCCAGCAGCTCACTAGGGCAGGGGGCGGTTTTCTACGAGCAGTACGTC. Encoded protein: CASSSLGQGAVFYEQYV.

The V gene is TRBV14, the J gene TRBJ2-1, with D possibly being TRBD1 or TRBD2 (5 bases each). V was pared by 1 base and J by 6 bases, with 16 bases between. Germline V lookup: CDR1 SGHDN, CDR2 FVKESK. This CDR3 spans 16 amino acids. In DNA, the CDR3 is TGTGCCAGCAGCCAAGGCTTACGGGGCCTCGGCAATGAGCAGTTCTTC. Amino acid sequence: CASSQGLRGLGNEQFF.

This clonotype was observed many times. This chain connects TRBV6-5 to TRBJ2-1; D not resolved. This CDR3 spans 15 amino acids. Trimming removed 2 bases at V and 5 bases at J, with 13 bases between. Germline CDR1 and CDR2: MNHEY and SVGAGI. The CDR3 sequence is CASSYGQASDNEQFF. The CDR3, as DNA: TGTGCCAGCAGTTACGGCCAGGCTTCCGACAATGAGCAGTTCTTC.

This rearrangement joins TRBV28 to TRBJ2-5; D gene ambiguous. The CDR3 spans 13 residues. CDR1 is MDHEN, CDR2 SYDVKM, per germline. Trimming pared 4 bases from V and 7 bases from J, leaving 13 bases between. This CDR3 is CASSSPSTGTQYF. In nucleotides, the CDR3 is TGTGCCAGCAGTTCACCGTCAACGGGGACCCAGTACTTC. The full variable domain, its missing parts supplied by reference TRBV28 and TRBJ2-5, is DVKVTQSSRYLVKRTGEKVFLECVQDMDHENMFWYRQDPGLGLRLIYFSYDVKMKEKGDIPEGYSVSREKKERFSLILESASTNQTSMYLCASSSPSTGTQYFGPGTRLLVL.

This clonotype was counted many times. V is TRBV6-5 and J is TRBJ1-1; D is possibly TRBD1 (5 bases). V lost 8 bases, J lost 3 bases, and 10 bases lay in between. The CDR3 extends over 12 amino acids. The germline gives CDR1 MNHEY, CDR2 SVGAGI. CDR3 in DNA: TGTGCCAGCGGAGGGGCATACACTGAAGCTTTCTTT. Its translation: CASGGAYTEAFF.